These 10 T cell receptor beta chains were sequenced from one sample in a study of T cells in Graves' hyperthyroidism and ophthalmopathy (dated by TCRdb to the late 2010s). Library preparation was by multiplex PCR. The listed sequencing device is Illumina HiSeq 2000. Amplification of TCR beta CDR3 regions was carried out from RNA transcripts. For the first round of RT-PCR on the TCR CDR3, the HTBI primer set was used together with the Qiagen OneStep RT-PCR kit. The public reads were quality trimmed at Q25 with fastp and then assembled into clones with MiXCR by TCRdb, keeping productive beta chains. One record per CDR3 amino acid sequence lists the most common genes and DNA. Counted in this sample were roughly 290,000 distinct CDR3 sequences; about 17% of them appeared once. The leading ten clones occupy about 51% of the sample. Specimen: blood. These receptors came from a woman aged 60-75 years with Graves' ophthalmopathy.

The table lists this clonotype with many counts. The chain carries TRBV28 and TRBJ1-6, with D possibly TRBD1 on 5 matching bases. The CDR3 is 14 amino acids. Germline CDR1 and CDR2: MDHEN and SYDVKM. V shed 6 bases and J shed 8 bases, with 14 bases lying between them. DNA for the CDR3: TGTGCCAGCAGCGGTTTGGGGGTTGATTCACCCCTCCACTTT. Its translation: CASSGLGVDSPLHF.

Points on this clonotype: The conserved phenylalanine or tryptophan is not found at the CDR3 terminus, so this likely reflects a read error. The chain couples TRBV5-1 to TRBJ1-2, with a weak D call TRBD1 (6 bases). V lost 0 bases and J 8 bases, leaving 14 bases between the germline ends. The germline V gene has CDR1 SGHRS and CDR2 YFSETQ. The CDR3 covers 14 residues. CDR3 nucleotide sequence: TGCGCCAGCAGCTTGGCCCCGGGGGCTGACGGCTACACCCTC. It is translated as CASSLAPGADGYTL.

This clonotype was detected only a few times. J is TRBJ2-3 and V is TRBV13, with 8 bases lining up with TRBD1. This CDR3 is 15 amino acids long. Germline V gene lookup returns CDR1 PRHDT and CDR2 FYEKMQ (reference sequence). Losses at the gene ends were 3 bases for V and 4 bases for J; bases not matched to a gene: 6. CDR3 in amino acids: CASSFARGQADTQYF. As DNA, the CDR3 is TGTGCCAGCAGCTTCGCCAGGGGGCAAGCAGATACGCAGTATTTT. The whole variable domain, filled in from reference TRBV13 and TRBJ2-3, reads AAGVIQSPRHLIKEKRETATLKCYPIPRHDTVYWYQQGPGQDPQFLISFYEKMQSDKGSIPDRFSAQQFSDYHSELNMSSLELGDSALYFCASSFARGQADTQYFGPGTRLTVL.

There are a few counts of this clonotype. The chain employs TRBV6-1 and TRBJ1-6; 7 bases agree with TRBD1. The CDR3 length is 14 residues. Trimming removed 5 bases from V and 5 bases from J; junction bases left unmatched: 3. Germline values: CDR1 MNHNS, CDR2 SASEGT. Here the CDR3 reads CASSRDRNNSPLHF. CDR3 sequence (DNA): TGTGCCAGCAGTAGGGACAGAAATAATTCACCCCTCCACTTT.

This sequence joins TRBV12-3 or TRBV12-4 and TRBJ2-7; D perhaps matches TRBD1 (6 bases). The CDR3 runs to 13 residues. The V end was cut by 5 bases, the J end by 0 bases, with 8 bases between. DNA for the CDR3: TGTGCCAGCAGTAGGGGGACCTCCTACGAGCAGTACTTC. Translated: CASSRGTSYEQYF.

This clonotype was seen more than once but under ten times. The chain combines TRBV28 with TRBJ1-1; the D is unclear. This CDR3 contains 16 residues. Trimming pared 3 bases from V and 1 base from J, leaving 15 bases between. Germline assignment: CDR1 MDHEN and CDR2 SYDVKM. For the CDR3, the DNA is TGTGCCAGCAGTTTGGTGGTTTCCGGTCCGAACACTGAAGCTTTCTTT. It specifies CASSLVVSGPNTEAFF. The full variable domain, with the rest looked up from reference TRBV28 and TRBJ1-1, is DVKVTQSSRYLVKRTGEKVFLECVQDMDHENMFWYRQDPGLGLRLIYFSYDVKMKEKGDIPEGYSVSREKKERFSLILESASTNQTSMYLCASSLVVSGPNTEAFFGQGTRLTVV.

This clonotype was counted at least ten times. In DNA form, the CDR3 reads TGCGCCAGCAGCAGTGACCCCGGGACAGGGCTGAGCGAGCAGTACTTC. Protein: CASSSDPGTGLSEQYF. The genes are TRBV5-1 and TRBJ2-7; 9 bases are a match to TRBD1. The germline V gene encodes CDR1 SGHRS and CDR2 YFSETQ. The CDR3 contains 16 residues. J gave up 6 bases and V 4 bases, and 14 bases lay outside the gene matches.

In this sample, this clonotype turned up many times. The genes are TRBV7-2 and TRBJ2-1; no clear D. From germline, CDR1 is SGHTA and CDR2 FQGNSA. This CDR3 has 14 residues. V was shortened by 0 bases and J by 10 bases, with 13 bases between the two germline ends. The CDR3 coding sequence is TGTGCCAGCAGCTTAGCGTTTCAGAGATTAGAGCAGTTCTTC. This sequence encodes CASSLAFQRLEQFF.

This clonotype showed up many times. The V call is TRBV20-1, the J call TRBJ2-3; TRBD2 aligns across 7 bases. Germline V CDR1 and CDR2: DFQATT, SNEGSKA (reference sequence). This CDR3 spans 14 amino acids. V lost 6 bases to trimming and J lost 2 bases; unmatched junction nucleotides: 8. The CDR3 DNA reads TGCAGTGCACAACCGGCGGGAGTCACAGATACGCAGTATTTT. It yields the protein CSAQPAGVTDTQYF.

This clonotype appeared many times. J is TRBJ2-3 and V is TRBV27; D uncertain. Trimming stripped 6 bases from V and 2 bases from J, with 9 bases between. The CDR3 extends over 13 amino acids. CDR1 and CDR2 from the germline V gene are MNHEY and SMNVEV (reference sequence). As DNA, the CDR3 is TGTGCCAGCAGCCACAAATTCACAGATACGCAGTATTTT. Translating gives CASSHKFTDTQYF.